One sample yielded the 18 T cell receptor beta chains listed below, sequenced in a study of T-cell reconstitution after alpha-beta-depleted transplantation in children. Unique molecular identifiers were incorporated during preparation of the TCRbeta library. In TCRdb, the PCR reads were re-called with MiXCR into one record per CDR3 protein. The data show fewer than 250,000 distinct CDR3 sequences, about 15% seen once. Sample: PBMCs, mostly from graft donor cells, taken 360 days after TCRalphabeta/CD19-depleted stem cell transplant. The receptors were gathered from a male patient aged 2-9 years who had a stem cell transplant for acute lymphoblastic leukemia, so the T cells may come from the graft donor.

This clonotype turned up a few times. The J gene is TRBJ2-7, the V gene TRBV20-1; no clear D. The germline V gene encodes CDR1 DFQATT and CDR2 SNEGSKA (reference sequence). The CDR3 runs to 12 residues. Trimming cost V 3 bases and J 0 bases, with 6 bases left between them. The CDR3 sequence: CSASYNSYEQYF. CDR3 nucleotide sequence: TGCAGTGCTAGCTACAACTCCTACGAGCAGTACTTC.

This clonotype was picked up a small number of times. The V call is TRBV12-3 or TRBV12-4, the J call TRBJ2-2, with TRBD1 matching 9 bases. The CDR3 runs to 15 residues. Germline trimming cut 6 bases from V and 7 bases from J; bases unmatched to any gene: 9. The DNA for the CDR3 is TGTGCCAGCAGCTCCGGGACAGGGAGTATCGGGGAGCTGTTTTTT. This sequence encodes CASSSGTGSIGELFF.

The rearrangement uses TRBV5-1 and TRBJ2-1, with D perhaps matching TRBD2 (6 bases). V was cut by 6 bases and J by 3 bases, with 16 bases left in between. The CDR3 loop spans 15 amino acids. Germline lookup yields CDR1 SGHRS and CDR2 YFSETQ. The CDR3 DNA reads as TGCGCCAGCAAGTTCGGGAGCCAGAGCTACAATGAGCAGTTCTTC. Protein: CASKFGSQSYNEQFF.

At least ten counts were recorded for this clonotype. This chain connects TRBV3-1 to TRBJ1-3; D remains unclear. CDR3 size: 15 residues. From germline, CDR1 is LGHDT and CDR2 YNNKEL (reference sequence). Deletions cut 1 base from V and 4 bases from J, with 11 bases between. The chain's CDR3 is CASSQAPEGGNTIYF. The CDR3, as DNA: TGTGCCAGCAGCCAAGCTCCAGAGGGAGGAAACACCATATATTTT.

This clonotype showed up just a few times. This chain joins TRBV12-3 or TRBV12-4 and TRBJ1-5; a possible D gene is TRBD1 (6 bases). The CDR3 is 13 amino acids. The V and J ends lost 6 bases and 9 bases respectively, with 15 bases between them. CDR3 in amino acids: CASRPTGTGPQHF. The CDR3 DNA is TGTGCCAGCAGACCAACAGGGACCGGGCCCCAGCATTTT.

This clonotype came up many times. V and J are TRBV4-3 and TRBJ2-1, with D perhaps TRBD1 or TRBD2 (5 bases each). Germline loops: CDR1 LGHNA, CDR2 YSLEER. V lost 4 bases and J 12 bases, leaving 10 bases between the germline ends. The CDR3 sequence is 11 residues long. The CDR3 nucleotides read TGCGCCAGCAGCCTGGGACCAAGGCAGTTCTTC. It yields the protein CASSLGPRQFF.

In DNA, the CDR3 is TGTGCCAGCAGTTTATTTGCGGGGGGGCTCCGGAGAGAGACCCAGTACTTC. It yields the protein CASSLFAGGLRRETQYF. The chain couples TRBV12-3 or TRBV12-4 to TRBJ2-5; 9 nucleotides match TRBD2. The CDR3 extends over 17 amino acids. The V and J ends lost 2 bases and 4 bases, in that order; junction bases with no gene match: 11.

This clonotype was seen repeatedly, ten times or more. The CDR3 spells CASSLETGPQTNYGYTF. In DNA form, the CDR3 reads TGTGCCAGCAGTTTGGAGACGGGACCTCAGACTAACTATGGCTACACCTTC. The chain carries TRBV12-3 or TRBV12-4 and TRBJ1-2, with D possibly TRBD1 on 5 matching bases. The CDR3 spans 17 residues. V was clipped by 3 bases and J by 0 bases, with 17 bases between them.

This chain connects TRBV18 to TRBJ1-5; 8 nucleotides match TRBD1. Germline lookup yields CDR1 KGHSH and CDR2 LQKENI. V was pared by 3 bases and J by 4 bases, with 5 bases of the junction left unmatched. This CDR3 spans 15 amino acids. The CDR3: CASSPPGQVNQPQHF. The CDR3 DNA reads as TGTGCCAGCTCACCGCCGGGACAGGTGAATCAGCCCCAGCATTTT.

This clonotype was recorded a few times. J is TRBJ2-3 and V is TRBV11-1, with 9 nucleotides matching TRBD1. The CDR3 spans 15 residues. Germline assignment: CDR1 SGHAT and CDR2 FQDESV (reference sequence). Trimming cost V 3 bases and J 2 bases; bases outside gene matches: 3. CDR3 residues: CASSFGDRATDTQYF. CDR3 DNA sequence: TGTGCCAGCAGCTTCGGGGACAGGGCCACAGATACGCAGTATTTT.

The genes are TRBV10-3 and TRBJ2-1; no firm D call. V lost 2 bases, J lost 2 bases, and 13 bases lay in between. The CDR3 has 16 residues. Germline lookup yields CDR1 ENHRY and CDR2 SYGVKD. The CDR3 region has the DNA TGTGCCATCAGTGAGGTCCCCCCTGGCACCTACAATGAGCAGTTCTTC. Its protein product is CAISEVPPGTYNEQFF.

The genes are TRBV6-1 and TRBJ2-1; D perhaps matches TRBD2 (5 bases). Germline-derived CDR1 and CDR2 are MNHNS and SASEGT. V gave up 6 bases and J gave up 6 bases, with 15 bases separating them. There are 14 residues in the CDR3. CDR3 bases: TGTGCCAGCAGCCCGCTAAGAGGAGGCAATGAGCAGTTCTTC. This encodes CASSPLRGGNEQFF.

This clonotype has a handful of counts. This chain uses TRBV15 with TRBJ2-3, with unresolved D. The CDR3 consists of 15 residues. The V end was cut by 0 bases, the J end by 6 bases, with 13 bases between. The germline CDR1 and CDR2 sequences are LNHNV and YYDKDF (reference sequence). CDR3 coding DNA: TGTGCCACCAGCAGAGATGGTCTTGCGGTGGATACGCAGTATTTT. It encodes CATSRDGLAVDTQYF. Based on the CDR3 plus reference TRBV15 and TRBJ2-3, the full variable domain is DAMVIQNPRYQVTQFGKPVTLSCSQTLNHNVMYWYQQKSSQAPKLLFHYYDKDFNNEADTPDNFQSRRPNTSFCFLDIRSPGLGDTAMYLCATSRDGLAVDTQYFGPGTRLTVL.

The V gene is TRBV7-6, the J gene TRBJ1-1; no clear D gene. Trimming pared 5 bases from V and 0 bases from J, leaving 7 bases between. The V gene's germline CDR1 is SGHVS and CDR2 FNYEAQ. The CDR3 length is 13 residues. For the CDR3, the DNA is TGTGCCAGCAGCGCCAAATTGAACACTGAAGCTTTCTTT. Its protein product is CASSAKLNTEAFF.

The genes are TRBV5-1 and TRBJ2-1, with D perhaps TRBD2 (6 bases). Germline CDR1 is SGHRS and CDR2 is YFSETQ. Trimming shortened V by 0 bases and J by 10 bases, and 20 bases separated the two germline ends. The CDR3 covers 16 residues. The CDR3 reads CASSLGGAGFGSEQFF. The CDR3 DNA reads TGCGCCAGCAGCTTGGGTGGAGCGGGCTTCGGATCCGAGCAGTTCTTC.

This clonotype was found a few times. J is TRBJ2-3 and V is TRBV7-8, with D possibly matching TRBD1 (6 bases). V was shortened by 5 bases and J by 2 bases, with 11 bases between the two germline ends. The CDR3 has 14 amino acids. The germline V gene encodes CDR1 SGHVS and CDR2 FQNEAQ. The CDR3 loop is CASSVQGPTDTQYF. The CDR3 nucleotides read TGTGCCAGCAGCGTACAGGGACCCACAGATACGCAGTATTTT.

The chain has TRBV5-1 and TRBJ2-7; 13 bases agree with TRBD2. Germline V lookup: CDR1 SGHRS, CDR2 YFSETQ. This CDR3 has 17 amino acids. The J segment lost 2 bases and the V segment lost 1 base, leaving 6 bases of the junction unmatched. The CDR3 sequence: CASSLFLLAGGPYEQYF. The CDR3 coding sequence is TGCGCCAGCAGCTTGTTCCTACTAGCGGGAGGGCCCTACGAGCAGTACTTC.

The chain uses TRBV10-2 and TRBJ1-4; D might be TRBD1 (6 bases). Germline values: CDR1 WSHSY, CDR2 SAAADI. V dropped 1 base and J dropped 7 bases, with 10 bases sitting between them. CDR3 length: 14 residues. The CDR3 DNA is TGCGCCAGCAGTGAGTTGACAGGAGGTGAAAAACTGTTTTTT. This encodes CASSELTGGEKLFF.